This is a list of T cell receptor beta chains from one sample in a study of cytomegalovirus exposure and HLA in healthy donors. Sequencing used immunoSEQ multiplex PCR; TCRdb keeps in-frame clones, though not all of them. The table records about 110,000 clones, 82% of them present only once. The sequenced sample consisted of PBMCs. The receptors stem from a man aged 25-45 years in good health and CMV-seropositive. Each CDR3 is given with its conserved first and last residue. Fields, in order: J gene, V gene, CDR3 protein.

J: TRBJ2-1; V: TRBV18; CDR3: CASSPLQGGGEQFF
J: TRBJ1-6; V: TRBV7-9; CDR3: CASSVSQGASYNSPLHF
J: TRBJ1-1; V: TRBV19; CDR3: CASSAPLPGTEAFF
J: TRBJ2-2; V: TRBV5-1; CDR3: CASTGAGLNTGEPFF
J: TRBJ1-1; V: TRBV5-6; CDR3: CASSLQGANTEAFF
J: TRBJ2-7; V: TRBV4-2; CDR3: CASSQALRTGVHEQYF
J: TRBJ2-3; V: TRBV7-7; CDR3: CASSHKGDGTQYF
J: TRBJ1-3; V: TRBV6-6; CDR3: CASSYHLGQELPLYF
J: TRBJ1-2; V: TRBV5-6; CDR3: CASSLVGGGYTF
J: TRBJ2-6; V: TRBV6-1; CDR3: CASSEGTGGSGANVLTF
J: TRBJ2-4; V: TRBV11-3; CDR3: CASSLIGASKNSQYF
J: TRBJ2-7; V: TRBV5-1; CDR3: CASTGRTGGLREQYF
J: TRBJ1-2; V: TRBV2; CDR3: CASSWDRGYGYTF
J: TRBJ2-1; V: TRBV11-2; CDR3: CASSLGREQFF
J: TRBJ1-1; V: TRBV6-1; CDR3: CASSETRSTEAFF
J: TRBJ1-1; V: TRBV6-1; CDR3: CASSEGQQGARNTEAFF